Shown below are 23 T cell receptor beta chains from a single sample sequenced in a study of blood T cell repertoires in COVID-19. Data came from immunoSEQ multiplex PCR; TCRdb stores just in-frame clones and leaves some out. The sample has around 150,000 clones; around 82% are singletons. Specimen: peripheral blood. The receptor source for this set is a woman aged 40-49 years with COVID-19, enrolled during active disease.

The chain combines TRBV6-5 with TRBJ2-4; D gene unclear. CDR1 and CDR2 from the germline V gene are MNHEY and SVGAGI. Trimming shortened V by 8 bases and J by 5 bases, and 19 bases separated the two germline ends. The CDR3 length is 15 residues. The CDR3 DNA sequence: TGTGCCAGCCGCGGCAGCCGTGGTCCCCAAAACATTCAGTACTTC. Translated: CASRGSRGPQNIQYF.

The chain employs TRBV25-1 and TRBJ1-6; 7 positions agree with TRBD1. This CDR3 has 14 amino acids. Germline loops: CDR1 MGHDK, CDR2 SYGVNS. J was trimmed by 4 bases and V by 10 bases; bases with no gene match: 7. The CDR3 loop is CATRQGGYNSPLHF. The CDR3 DNA sequence: TGTGCCACCAGACAGGGAGGGTATAATTCACCCCTCCACTTT. Filled out from reference TRBV25-1 and TRBJ1-6, the complete variable domain reads EADIYQTPRYLVIGTGKKITLECSQTMGHDKMYWYQQDPGMELHLIHYSYGVNSTEKGDLSSESTVSRIRTEHFPLTLESARPSHTSQYLCATRQGGYNSPLHFGNGTRLTVT.

Only one count was recorded for this clone. V usage is TRBV21-1 and J usage is TRBJ2-4; the table calls TRBD1, which could not be checked here. TRBV21-1 is tagged as a pseudogene. This CDR3 is built from 15 residues. The CDR3 loop reads CASSTSTVSKNIQYF. CDR3 nucleotide sequence: TGTGCCAGCAGCACTTCGACAGTGTCAAAAAACATTCAGTACTTC.

The rearrangement links TRBV5-4 to TRBJ1-4; a possible D gene is TRBD1 (5 bases). CDR3 length: 15 amino acids. Per the germline V gene, CDR1 is SGHNT and CDR2 is YYREEE (reference sequence). Trimming cost V 4 bases and J 5 bases, with 15 bases left between them. The CDR3 sequence is CASSRATALNEKLFF. The DNA of the CDR3 is TGTGCCAGCAGCCGAGCGACAGCGTTAAATGAAAAACTGTTTTTT.

V and J are TRBV9 and TRBJ2-1; 7 nucleotides line up with TRBD1. This CDR3 is built from 15 residues. Germline V CDR1 and CDR2: SGDLS, YYNGEE. With 4 bases clipped from V and 8 bases from J, the junction kept 12 bases outside the gene matches. The CDR3, as DNA: TGTGCCAGCAGCCCGACCCCGACAGGGACGGATGAGCAGTTCTTC. It specifies CASSPTPTGTDEQFF.

V is TRBV28 and J is TRBJ1-2; a weak D match, TRBD1 (6 bases). CDR1 and CDR2 from the germline V gene are MDHEN and SYDVKM. This CDR3 region has 14 residues. Trimming stripped 6 bases from V and 1 base from J, with 12 bases between. As DNA, the CDR3 is TGTGCCAGCAGAACAGGACAGAATAACTATGGCTACACCTTC. It encodes CASRTGQNNYGYTF.

The chain uses TRBV7-9 and TRBJ1-6; D unresolved. CDR1 and CDR2 (germline): SEHNR, FQNEAQ (reference sequence). The CDR3 covers 14 residues. Trimming shortened V by 10 bases and J by 3 bases, and 13 bases separated the two germline ends. CDR3 loop: CATTGRNYNSPLHF. DNA for the CDR3: TGTGCCACAACGGGAAGGAACTATAATTCACCCCTCCACTTT.

V and J are TRBV15 and TRBJ2-1; a possible D gene is TRBD1 (5 bases). The V and J ends lost 6 bases and 7 bases respectively, with 13 bases between them. Germline V lookup: CDR1 LNHNV, CDR2 YYDKDF (reference sequence). The CDR3 is made up of 13 amino acids. The CDR3, as DNA: TGTGCCACCAGAGCGCAGGGTGGAAATGAGCAGTTCTTC. Its protein is CATRAQGGNEQFF.

This chain links TRBV3-1 (or the pseudogene TRBV3-2) with TRBJ2-5; maybe TRBD2 (5 bases). The CDR3 extends over 12 amino acids. The V gene's germline CDR1 is LGHDT and CDR2 YNNKEL (reference sequence). The V and J ends lost 1 base and 7 bases respectively, with 7 bases between them. The CDR3: CASSQGGGTQYF. CDR3 nucleotide sequence: TGTGCCAGCAGCCAAGGAGGAGGGACCCAGTACTTC.

The chain employs TRBV27 and TRBJ2-5, with D possibly matching TRBD2 (7 bases). The CDR3 covers 14 residues. V dropped 5 bases and J dropped 1 base, with 11 bases sitting between them. Germline CDR1 is MNHEY and CDR2 is SMNVEV (reference sequence). The CDR3: CASSHRGAQETQYF. The CDR3 DNA follows: TGTGCCAGCAGTCACCGGGGGGCCCAAGAGACCCAGTACTTC.

The CDR3 region has the DNA TGCGCCAGCAGCCCCCCGGGACACTGCTACGAGCAGTACTTC. Encoded protein: CASSPPGHCYEQYF. The chain recombines TRBV10-1 with TRBJ2-7; TRBD1 is a possible D gene (6 bases). This CDR3 contains 14 residues. Germline V gives CDR1 WNHNN, CDR2 SYGVQD (reference sequence). The V end was cut by 6 bases, the J end by 3 bases, with 15 bases between.

The chain employs TRBV2 and TRBJ2-1; D may be TRBD2 (6 bases). The CDR3 totals 14 residues. Trimming stripped 5 bases from V and 6 bases from J, with 14 bases between. Germline lookup yields CDR1 SNHLY and CDR2 FYNNEI. CDR3 protein: CASSTSFPVNEQFF. DNA of the CDR3: TGTGCCAGCAGTACTAGCTTTCCCGTCAATGAGCAGTTCTTC.

The chain has TRBV5-1 and TRBJ2-1; TRBD1 might be the D (5 bases). Trimming took 4 bases from V and 4 from J, leaving 9 bases between them. The CDR3 runs 13 residues. CDR1 is SGHRS and CDR2 is YFSETQ in the germline V gene. In DNA form, the CDR3 reads TGCGCCAGCAGCGTAACAGGATACAATGAGCAGTTCTTC. This encodes CASSVTGYNEQFF. The full variable domain, completed using reference TRBV5-1 and TRBJ2-1, is KAGVTQTPRYLIKTRGQQVTLSCSPISGHRSVSWYQQTPGQGLQFLFEYFSETQRNKGNFPGRFSGRQFSNSRSEMNVSTLELGDSALYLCASSVTGYNEQFFGPGTRLTVL.

The genes are TRBV21-1 and TRBJ1-6; the D call in the table, TRBD1, was not verified against the DNA. TRBV21-1 is a known pseudogene. The CDR3 loop spans 17 amino acids. The CDR3 region is CASSKGLQQGANSPLHF. The CDR3 DNA follows: TGTGCCAGCAGCAAAGGGCTCCAACAGGGGGCTAATTCACCCCTCCACTTT.

The chain employs TRBV5-4 and TRBJ2-6; the D gene is possibly TRBD2 (5 bases). Germline loops: CDR1 SGHNT, CDR2 YYREEE (reference sequence). The CDR3 length is 15 residues. Trimming pared 4 bases from V and 4 bases from J, leaving 12 bases between. The CDR3 loop reads CASSIPGIGANVLTF. Written as DNA, the CDR3 is TGTGCCAGCAGCATCCCGGGGATAGGGGCCAACGTCCTGACTTTC.

The rearrangement joins TRBV19 to TRBJ1-6; TRBD1 might be the D (5 bases). V was clipped by 1 base and J by 2 bases, with 18 bases between them. Germline V CDR1 and CDR2: LNHDA, SQIVND (reference sequence). The CDR3 spans 19 residues. The CDR3 DNA follows: TGTGCCAGTAGTATAGTCCTGGAAGGGGCCAAAGCCTATAATTCACCCCTCCACTTT. It codes for CASSIVLEGAKAYNSPLHF.

J is TRBJ2-7 and V is TRBV28, with 8 bases lining up with TRBD1. In germline, CDR1 is MDHEN, CDR2 SYDVKM. Unmatched junction bases numbered 5, after V lost 6 bases and J lost 1 base. The CDR3 loop spans 14 amino acids. CDR3 coding DNA: TGTGCCAGCAGCCACAGGGGGAGTTCCTACGAGCAGTACTTC. Its translation is CASSHRGSSYEQYF.

V gene TRBV7-2 combines with J gene TRBJ2-2, with 8 bases aligning to TRBD1. This CDR3 spans 16 amino acids. V shed 3 bases, J shed 1 base, and the junction held 4 bases outside the gene matches. The germline V gene has CDR1 SGHTA and CDR2 FQGNSA. In DNA, the CDR3 is TGTGCCAGCAGCTTGCTCGGGACAGGGAACACCGGGGAGCTGTTTTTT. Translating gives CASSLLGTGNTGELFF.

The chain employs TRBV4-2 and TRBJ2-1; unclear D gene. V shed 4 bases and J shed 7 bases, with 11 bases lying between them. Per germline, CDR1 LGHNA and CDR2 YNFKEQ. This CDR3 comprises 13 residues. DNA for the CDR3: TGTGCCAGCAGCCTGGGCCCTCTAAATGAGCAGTTCTTC. Residues: CASSLGPLNEQFF.

J is TRBJ2-1 and V is TRBV5-8; 8 bases align to TRBD1. Germline CDR1 is SGHTS and CDR2 is YDEGEE. The junction had 12 bases not matched to a gene; V was cut back by 5 bases and J by 8 bases. The CDR3 extends over 15 amino acids. The chain's CDR3 is CASRRPGQVIHEQFF. The CDR3 region has the DNA TGTGCCAGCAGAAGGCCGGGACAGGTCATCCATGAGCAGTTCTTC.

V gene TRBV6-4 combines with J gene TRBJ1-1; D is unresolved. The length of the CDR3 is 13 residues. V gave up 2 bases and J gave up 6 bases, with 10 bases separating them. CDR1 is MRHNA, CDR2 SNTAGT, per germline. CDR3 region: CASSDPYGAEAFF. CDR3 bases: TGTGCCAGCAGTGACCCTTACGGGGCTGAAGCTTTCTTT.

This clone has a handful of counts. The chain carries TRBV28 and TRBJ2-1; 7 nucleotides agree with TRBD2. The CDR3 is 14 residues long. Germline V gene sequence: CDR1 MDHEN, CDR2 SYDVKM. After removal of 5 bases from V and 6 bases from J, the junction contained 7 bases not matched to a gene. The CDR3 nucleotides read TGTGCCAGCAGTCCACTAGCGCCCGGCAATGAGCAGTTCTTC. This codes for CASSPLAPGNEQFF.

The chain links TRBV29-1 to TRBJ2-7; D might be TRBD1 (6 bases). Germline V lookup: CDR1 SQVTM, CDR2 ANQGSEA. The ends were cut back, 4 bases at V and 4 bases at J, with 14 bases in the middle. CDR3 length: 13 residues. CDR3: CSVANRVSYEQYF. DNA for the CDR3: TGCAGCGTTGCAAACAGGGTTTCTTACGAGCAGTACTTC.